These 20 T cell receptor beta chains share one sample of origin, sequenced in a study of shared clonotypes between healthy human individuals (dated by TCRdb to 2018 to 2020). The receptor library was made with the immunoSEQ multiplex PCR assay. TCRdb stores this immuneACCESS table with in-frame sequences only. Part of the clones is absent; in the studies checked, under half of the shortfall reflects unresolved V genes, and no reason is known for the rest. A total of around 510,000 clones appear in this sample, 70% to 80% of them only once. The ten largest make up 9.5% to 15% of the sample. Specimen: PBMCs. These receptor sequences come from a middle-aged woman in good health. Some clones in this sample may be carry-over from other donors' samples.

The chain joins TRBV11-2 to TRBJ2-7; 7 nucleotides align to TRBD2. The CDR3 consists of 15 residues. V lost 5 bases, J lost 1 base, and 8 bases stayed unmatched. Germline lookup yields CDR1 SGHAT and CDR2 FQNNGV. CDR3 sequence (DNA): TGTGCCAGCAGCCCCCCGGGACTAACTTCCTACGAGCAGTACTTC. The encoded protein is CASSPPGLTSYEQYF.

The rearrangement links TRBV6-1 to TRBJ1-4, with D unresolved. Trimming cost V 6 bases and J 8 bases, with 19 bases left between them. Germline V CDR1 and CDR2: MNHNS, SASEGT. The length of the CDR3 is 15 residues. CDR3 sequence: CASSHKGGVDEKLFF. The DNA for the CDR3 is TGTGCCAGCAGCCACAAGGGCGGGGTGGACGAAAAACTGTTTTTT.

This clone turned up a few times. V gene TRBV5-6 combines with J gene TRBJ2-2; D is perhaps TRBD2 (6 bases). The CDR3 is 14 residues long. Germline V CDR1 and CDR2: SGHDT, YYEEEE. V lost 8 bases and J 6 bases, leaving 17 bases between the germline ends. CDR3 amino acids: CASQTGWEAGELFF. CDR3 coding DNA: TGTGCCAGTCAAACTGGATGGGAGGCCGGGGAGCTGTTTTTT.

The rearrangement links TRBV4-1 to TRBJ2-7; 10 bases are a match to TRBD2. V shed 2 bases, J shed 8 bases, and the junction held 12 bases outside the gene matches. The germline V gene encodes CDR1 MGHRA and CDR2 YSYEKL. CDR3 size: 16 residues. Here the CDR3 reads CASSQPSGRAGRKQYF. DNA of the CDR3: TGCGCCAGCAGCCAACCTAGCGGGAGAGCGGGCCGGAAGCAGTACTTC.

The chain recombines TRBV7-2 with TRBJ2-2; D gene unclear. V was cut by 10 bases and J by 0 bases, with 12 bases left in between. This CDR3 contains 14 residues. CDR1 and CDR2 from the germline V gene are SGHTA and FQGNSA. The CDR3 region is CATPGRTNTGELFF. CDR3 DNA: TGTGCCACCCCCGGACGAACGAACACCGGGGAGCTGTTTTTT. Full variable domain (rest looked up from reference TRBV7-2 and TRBJ2-2): GAGVSQSPSNKVTEKGKDVELRCDPISGHTALYWYRQSLGQGLEFLIYFQGNSAPDKSGLPSDRFSAERTGGSVSTLTIQRTQQEDSAVYLCATPGRTNTGELFFGEGSRLTVL.

V gene TRBV5-1 combines with J gene TRBJ2-5; D possibly matches TRBD1 or TRBD2 (5 bases each). CDR3 length equals 14 residues. Germline CDR1 is SGHRS and CDR2 is YFSETQ. The ends were cut back, 4 bases at V and 5 bases at J, with 15 bases in the middle. The CDR3 is CASSPTRGGETQYF. CDR3 DNA sequence: TGCGCCAGCAGCCCCACTAGGGGTGGGGAGACCCAGTACTTC.

The chain recombines TRBV30 with TRBJ1-2; D is possibly TRBD1 (6 bases). Germline CDR1 GTSNPN, CDR2 SVGIG (reference sequence). This CDR3 has 13 amino acids. Trimming pared 1 base from V and 7 bases from J, leaving 13 bases between. The CDR3 DNA reads TGTGCCTGGAGTGCGCCCGGGACATCTGGCTACACCTTC. Translating gives CAWSAPGTSGYTF.

The genes are TRBV27 and TRBJ1-1; tentative D call: TRBD1 (5 bases). The CDR3 covers 16 residues. Germline V gene data show CDR1 as MNHEY and CDR2 as SMNVEV (reference sequence). Trimming pared 5 bases from V and 0 bases from J, leaving 16 bases between. CDR3: CASSPFGTPLNTEAFF. The CDR3 DNA is TGTGCCAGCAGTCCCTTCGGGACTCCTTTGAACACTGAAGCTTTCTTT.

The chain carries TRBV5-4 and TRBJ2-4, with 7 bases lining up with TRBD2. V lost 3 bases to trimming and J lost 13 bases; unmatched junction nucleotides: 13. This CDR3 has 14 amino acids. Germline V gene lookup returns CDR1 SGHNT and CDR2 YYREEE (reference sequence). Here the CDR3 DNA reads TGTGCCAGCAGCTCTCCTAGCGGATCTAATGAACAGTACTTC. It encodes CASSSPSGSNEQYF.

J is TRBJ2-7 and V is TRBV6-5; possibly TRBD1 for D (6 bases). The CDR3 has 14 residues. Germline V gene sequence: CDR1 MNHEY, CDR2 SVGAGI. V was shortened by 0 bases and J by 5 bases, with 11 bases between the two germline ends. This chain's CDR3 is CASSYSGQINEQYF. CDR3 nucleotide sequence: TGTGCCAGCAGTTACTCTGGACAGATAAACGAGCAGTACTTC.

The chain employs TRBV27 and TRBJ1-1; 7 bases agree with TRBD1. The V segment lost 5 bases and the J segment 7 bases; nucleotides outside the gene matches: 10. This CDR3 is 14 amino acids long. Per germline, CDR1 MNHEY and CDR2 SMNVEV (reference sequence). CDR3 nucleotide sequence: TGTGCCAGCAGTCCGGGAACAGGGGCGGATGAAGCTTTCTTT. Amino acid sequence: CASSPGTGADEAFF.

The V and J genes are TRBV5-1 and TRBJ2-7; D is ambiguous. Germline CDR1 reads SGHRS; CDR2 reads YFSETQ. This CDR3 is 13 amino acids long. Trimming removed 0 bases from V and 1 base from J, with 5 bases in between. CDR3 DNA sequence: TGCGCCAGCAGCTTGGCCAGGTCCTACGAGCAGTACTTC. This gives the protein CASSLARSYEQYF.

In this sample, this clone turned up many times. The V call is TRBV7-2, the J call TRBJ1-5; no reliable D call. V lost 1 base and J 7 bases, leaving 14 bases between the germline ends. Germline V gene data show CDR1 as SGHTA and CDR2 as FQGNSA. This CDR3 contains 15 residues. CDR3 sequence (DNA): TGTGCCAGCAGCTTAGTTTGGGGTGAGGGACAGCCCCAGCATTTT. Amino acid sequence: CASSLVWGEGQPQHF.

The rearrangement joins TRBV19 to TRBJ2-2; D unclear. Trimming shortened V by 4 bases and J by 6 bases, and 12 bases separated the two germline ends. The V gene's germline CDR1 is LNHDA and CDR2 SQIVND (reference sequence). This CDR3 is built from 14 residues. CDR3 sequence: CASSKVVIAGELFF. The CDR3 bases are TGTGCCAGTAGTAAAGTGGTTATAGCCGGGGAGCTGTTTTTT.

The V and J genes are TRBV21-1 and TRBJ2-1; whether TRBD2, the table's D call, matches the DNA was not checked. TRBV21-1 is described as a pseudogene. The CDR3 extends over 11 amino acids. CDR3 sequence: CASSIPDEQFF. The CDR3 DNA follows: TGTGCCAGCAGCATCCCGGATGAGCAGTTCTTC.

The gene calls are TRBV7-6 and TRBJ1-4, with 9 bases identical to TRBD1. V lost 6 bases to trimming and J lost 13 bases; unmatched junction nucleotides: 3. The CDR3 runs to 11 residues. Germline V gene lookup returns CDR1 SGHVS and CDR2 FNYEAQ. In DNA, the CDR3 is TGTGCCAGCAGTTCGGACAGGGGACTGTTTTTT. Amino acid sequence: CASSSDRGLFF.

This clone was recorded once. The chain is built from TRBV21-1 and TRBJ2-2; the table gives TRBD2 as D, unverified against the DNA. TRBV21-1 is deemed a pseudogene. The CDR3 has 14 residues. The CDR3 nucleotides read TGTGCCAGCAGCAAAGAGTTACTAACCGGGGAGCTGTTTTTT. Its translation: CASSKELLTGELFF.

The table lists this clone with a few counts. This chain uses TRBV6-1 with TRBJ2-1; tentatively, D is TRBD1 or TRBD2 (5 bases each). V shed 7 bases and J shed 4 bases, with 17 bases lying between them. This CDR3 spans 15 amino acids. Looked up from germline, CDR1 is MNHNS and CDR2 is SASEGT. CDR3 residues: CASKRARDGYNEQFF. CDR3 nucleotide sequence: TGTGCCAGCAAGAGGGCGAGGGACGGTTACAATGAGCAGTTCTTC.

The chain has TRBV28 and TRBJ2-1, with TRBD1 matching 9 bases. Unmatched junction bases numbered 10, after V lost 4 bases and J lost 9 bases. The germline gives CDR1 MDHEN, CDR2 SYDVKM. The CDR3 has 15 residues. The CDR3 nucleotides are TGTGCCAGCAGTTCCGGGACAGGGTCCCCAACTGAGCAGTTCTTC. Translating it yields CASSSGTGSPTEQFF.

This rearrangement joins TRBV7-2 to TRBJ2-7, with D unclear. Trimming stripped 1 base from V and 4 bases from J, with 14 bases between. Germline V gives CDR1 SGHTA, CDR2 FQGNSA. The CDR3 length is 15 residues. Here the CDR3 DNA reads TGTGCCAGCAGCTTAGATAGCCAAACGGGTTACGAGCAGTACTTC. Residues: CASSLDSQTGYEQYF.